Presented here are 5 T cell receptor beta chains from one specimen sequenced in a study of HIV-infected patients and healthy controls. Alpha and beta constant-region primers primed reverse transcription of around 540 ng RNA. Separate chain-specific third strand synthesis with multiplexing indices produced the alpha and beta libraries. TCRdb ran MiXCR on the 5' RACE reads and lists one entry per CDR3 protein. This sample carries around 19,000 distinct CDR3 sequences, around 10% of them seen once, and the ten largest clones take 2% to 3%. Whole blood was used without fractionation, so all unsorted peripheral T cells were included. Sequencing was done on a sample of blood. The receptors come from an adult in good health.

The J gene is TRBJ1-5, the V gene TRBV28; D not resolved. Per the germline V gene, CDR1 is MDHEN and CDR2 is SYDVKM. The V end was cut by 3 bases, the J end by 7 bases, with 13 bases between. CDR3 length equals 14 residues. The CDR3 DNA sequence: TGTGCCAGCAGTTTCTCTCTATCGGGGCAGCCCCAGCATTTT. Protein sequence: CASSFSLSGQPQHF.

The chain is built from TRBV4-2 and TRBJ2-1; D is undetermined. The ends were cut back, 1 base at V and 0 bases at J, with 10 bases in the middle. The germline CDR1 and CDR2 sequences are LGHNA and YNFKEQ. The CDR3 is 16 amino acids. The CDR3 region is CASSQAKGNSYNEQFF. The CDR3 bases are TGTGCCAGCAGCCAAGCGAAGGGCAACTCCTACAATGAGCAGTTCTTC.

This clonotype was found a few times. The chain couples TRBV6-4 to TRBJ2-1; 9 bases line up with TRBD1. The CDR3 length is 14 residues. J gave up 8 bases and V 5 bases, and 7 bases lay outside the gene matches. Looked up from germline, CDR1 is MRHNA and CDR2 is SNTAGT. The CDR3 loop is CASSKTGGQDEQFF. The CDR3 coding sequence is TGTGCCAGCAGTAAAACAGGGGGCCAGGATGAGCAGTTCTTC.

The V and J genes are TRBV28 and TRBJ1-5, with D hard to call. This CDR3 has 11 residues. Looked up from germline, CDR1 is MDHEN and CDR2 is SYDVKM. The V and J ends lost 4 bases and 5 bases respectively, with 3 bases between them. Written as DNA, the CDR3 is TGTGCCAGCAGTTATGATCAGCCCCAGCATTTT. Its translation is CASSYDQPQHF.

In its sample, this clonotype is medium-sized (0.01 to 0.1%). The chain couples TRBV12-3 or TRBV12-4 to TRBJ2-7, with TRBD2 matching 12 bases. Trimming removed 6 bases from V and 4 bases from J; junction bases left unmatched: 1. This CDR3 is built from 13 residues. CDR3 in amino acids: CASSGLAGYEQYF. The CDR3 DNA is TGTGCCAGCAGCGGACTAGCGGGATACGAGCAGTACTTC.